This T cell receptor beta chain was sequenced in a study of regulatory T cells in long-lasting Graves disease. The overall study: Freshly diagnosed Graves' patients had used antithyroid drugs for under 3 months.

V lost 8 bases to trimming and J lost 6 bases; unmatched junction nucleotides: 6. Germline loops: CDR1 ENHRY, CDR2 SYGVKD. The CDR3 is 12 residues long. Time point in this sample: newly diagnosed GD, antithyroid drugs for less than 3 months. PBMC-extracted RNA yielded the TCR library. The EDTA tubes were filled with around 9 milliliters of drawn peripheral blood. With iRepertoire HTBI primers and Arm-PCR of CDR3 regions, TCR beta libraries were built. TCRdb reprocessed the multiplex PCR reads via MiXCR and lists one record per CDR3 protein. There are 300,000 to 400,000 distinct CDR3 sequences in the sample; 18% occur only once, and about 38% lies in the top ten.

The receptor comes from a female donor with Graves disease. Sequenced here: peripheral blood mononuclear cells (PBMCs), sampled at new diagnosis, from a patient treated with antithyroid drugs. The chain carries TRBV10-3 and TRBJ1-1; TRBD1 agrees at 7 bases. Here the CDR3 DNA reads TGTGCCATCGCGAAGGGGGCGGCTGAAGCTTTCTTT. Amino acid sequence: CAIAKGAAEAFF.